This paragraph reports one T cell receptor beta chain. The target antigen is unknown. A much bigger clone sits one base away, suggesting this may be a read error. A sample-barcoded 5' primer and a J-beta primer mix were used in a second PCR of roughly 6 to 11 cycles. There were at least 3 million CDR3-containing paired-end reads obtained from each sample. TCRdb used MiXCR to reprocess the 5' RACE reads, holding one entry per CDR3 protein. The sample has hundreds of thousands of distinct CDR3 sequences; over 40% are singletons. The germline V gene has CDR1 MGHDK and CDR2 SYGVNS. The V segment lost 2 bases and the J segment 13 bases; nucleotides outside the gene matches: 14. This CDR3 contains 15 residues. This sample is part of a study of blood T cells in healthy people across ages. The study, taken as a whole, reports: It was held that the diversity estimates obtained from one million T cells were underestimates. Naive T cell percentage showed a strong correlation with the diversity of TCR beta.

The specimen was blood. The V gene is TRBV25-1, the J gene TRBJ2-1; TRBD1 aligns across 7 bases. The origin of this receptor is a woman aged 80 or over in good health. This CDR3 reads CASSEPTGDRETQFF. The CDR3 DNA follows: TGTGCCAGCAGTGAACCCACAGGGGATCGCGAGACCCAGTTCTTC.